This note documents a single T cell receptor (beta chain) sequence. Its antigen remains unidentified. Sample time point: newly diagnosed GD, antithyroid drugs for less than 3 months. Extracted PBMC RNA gave rise to the TCR library. Sequencing libraries for TCR beta were prepared with iRepertoire HTBI primers and Arm-PCR of CDR3 regions. TCRdb reprocessed the multiplex PCR reads via MiXCR and lists one record per CDR3 protein. The top ten clones hold 10% to 15% of a sample with 500,000 or so distinct CDR3 sequences, roughly 15% of them seen once. The data originate from a study of regulatory T cells in long-lasting Graves disease. In the study overall: Antithyroid drug intake by newly diagnosed Graves' patients had lasted under 3 months.

Whole-study findings and limits: Favored gene segments in persistent disease were TRBV28, TRBJ1-2 and TRBJ2-5.

CDR1 is SEHNR and CDR2 is FQNEAQ in the germline V gene (reference sequence). This CDR3 has 15 residues. With V trimmed by 3 bases and J by 7 bases, 11 bases remained unmatched. This sample also appeared in a second study, on T cells in Graves' hyperthyroidism and ophthalmopathy. This second study says: The definition of stable Graves' hyperthyroidism was no ophthalmopathy progression within 18 months. In the analysis, a 13 V-J model separated ophthalmopathy from stable hyperthyroidism.

This clonotype was sampled from a man in his forties with Graves disease. The gene calls are TRBV7-9 and TRBJ2-7; 8 nucleotides line up with TRBD1. Specimen: peripheral blood mononuclear cells (PBMCs), collected at new diagnosis, from a patient treated with antithyroid drugs. CDR3 protein: CASSFDGQGRKEQYF. The CDR3 DNA sequence: TGTGCCAGCAGCTTTGACGGACAGGGAAGGAAGGAGCAGTACTTC.